The source of this T cell receptor beta chain is a study of blood T cell repertoires in COVID-19. Overall study: Both acute and convalescent COVID-19 samples were obtained from the United States, Italy and Spain. The analysed material was cDNA or gDNA that came from T cells, B-cell-depleted T cells, or PBMCs.

Libraries were prepared by immunoSEQ multiplex PCR; TCRdb keeps only in-frame clonotypes and omits some of them. Of 300,000 to 400,000 clones listed, approximately 86% are singletons. Seattle patients were enrolled during active infection and followed longitudinally. The CDR3 spans 15 residues. The germline V gene has CDR1 MGHRA and CDR2 YSYEKL. V was clipped by 4 bases and J by 6 bases, with 18 bases between them. The source of this sequence is a woman aged 60-70 years with COVID-19, enrolled during active disease. The chain uses TRBV4-1 and TRBJ1-1; D gene unclear. Sequencing used peripheral blood. The CDR3 loop is CASSRSAGSQAEAFF. The CDR3 coding sequence is TGCGCCAGCAGCCGGAGTGCCGGGAGCCAGGCTGAAGCTTTCTTT.